Following are 26 T cell receptor beta chains from one sample sequenced in a study of T cells in Graves' hyperthyroidism and ophthalmopathy. TCR beta CDR3 regions were amplified from RNA transcripts. HTBI primers drove first-round RT-PCR of the TCR CDR3. MiXCR, run by TCRdb on the multiplex PCR reads, gives a single entry per CDR3 protein. The repertoire holds about 510,000 distinct CDR3 sequences, with about 15% as singletons. The material sequenced was blood. The receptors stem from a woman aged 40 to 50 with Graves' hyperthyroidism.

This clonotype was counted ten times or more. V usage is TRBV11-2 and J usage is TRBJ2-7; D may be TRBD1 or TRBD2 (6 bases each). CDR3 size: 14 residues. Deletions cut 5 bases from V and 7 bases from J, with 18 bases between. Germline lookup yields CDR1 SGHAT and CDR2 FQNNGV. CDR3 protein: CASSLRPGAREQYF. CDR3 nucleotide sequence: TGTGCCAGCAGCCTACGTCCGGGGGCGCGGGAGCAGTACTTC.

This rearrangement joins TRBV5-1 to TRBJ2-6, with D possibly called TRBD1 or TRBD2 (5 bases each). The CDR3 loop spans 17 amino acids. The ends were cut back, 1 base at V and 0 bases at J, with 11 bases in the middle. Germline V gene sequence: CDR1 SGHRS, CDR2 YFSETQ. The CDR3 coding sequence is TGCGCCAGCAGCTTGTCGGGACCCAGCTCTGGGGCCAACGTCCTGACTTTC. It encodes CASSLSGPSSGANVLTF.

Remarks on this clonotype: With a much larger clone just one base away, this may be a read error. J is TRBJ1-1 and V is TRBV2, with TRBD1 as a possible D gene (6 bases). CDR1 is SNHLY and CDR2 is FYNNEI in the germline V gene. This CDR3 has 15 residues. V gave up 1 base and J gave up 3 bases, with 12 bases separating them. The CDR3 here is CASSEGQDRDTEAFF. In DNA form, the CDR3 reads TGTGCCAGCAGTGAAGGACAGGATAGGGACACTGAAGCTTTCTTT.

This clonotype was counted many times. The J gene is TRBJ2-3, the V gene TRBV6-1; D remains unclear. V was shortened by 7 bases and J by 5 bases, with 10 bases between the two germline ends. The CDR3 length is 12 residues. Germline V gives CDR1 MNHNS, CDR2 SASEGT. CDR3 region: CASISEGDTQYF. CDR3 bases: TGTGCCAGCATTTCGGAAGGAGATACGCAGTATTTT.

This clonotype was found many times. This chain joins TRBV7-9 and TRBJ2-7; D is uncertain. V was shortened by 2 bases and J by 6 bases, with 8 bases between the two germline ends. This CDR3 is built from 12 residues. Germline CDR1 and CDR2: SEHNR and FQNEAQ (reference sequence). CDR3 in DNA: TGTGCCAGCAGCTTACGGGTTTCCGAGCAGTACTTC. Translation: CASSLRVSEQYF.

In this sample, this clonotype turned up many times. V is TRBV12-5 and J is TRBJ1-1, with 7 bases identical to TRBD1. CDR3 length: 14 residues. With V trimmed by 2 bases and J by 6 bases, 6 bases remained unmatched. Germline CDR1 is LGHNT and CDR2 is FRNRAP. The CDR3 DNA reads as TGTGCTAGTGGTTTGCCGGGACAGTTTTCTGAAGCTTTCTTT. Protein sequence: CASGLPGQFSEAFF.

At least ten counts were recorded for this clonotype. The CDR3 region has the DNA TGCGCCAGCAGCTTGATGGAGCGTGGTGAAGCTTTCTTT. Its translation: CASSLMERGEAFF. The chain couples TRBV5-1 to TRBJ1-1; D unresolved. The V gene's germline CDR1 is SGHRS and CDR2 YFSETQ. V shed 1 base and J shed 7 bases, with 11 bases lying between them. The CDR3 has 13 amino acids.

V gene TRBV7-9 combines with J gene TRBJ1-4; D gene unclear. In germline, CDR1 is SEHNR, CDR2 FQNEAQ (reference sequence). The germline V and J ends were trimmed by 5 bases and 8 bases, with 18 bases remaining between them. The CDR3 covers 15 residues. The CDR3 loop is CASSPRTGIGEKLFF. Written as DNA, the CDR3 is TGTGCCAGCAGCCCGCGGACGGGGATTGGGGAAAAACTGTTTTTT.

This chain links TRBV27 with TRBJ2-3; 9 bases agree with TRBD2. Per germline, CDR1 MNHEY and CDR2 SMNVEV (reference sequence). The CDR3 length is 16 residues. Trimming at V came to 2 bases and at J to 0 bases, leaving 3 bases not matched to a gene. CDR3 sequence: CASSLMAGGSTDTQYF. As DNA, the CDR3 is TGTGCCAGCAGTTTAATGGCGGGAGGGAGCACAGATACGCAGTATTTT.

Many counts were recorded for this clonotype. The chain carries TRBV27 and TRBJ2-1, with D tentatively TRBD2 (5 bases). Germline V gene data show CDR1 as MNHEY and CDR2 as SMNVEV (reference sequence). The germline V and J ends were trimmed by 2 bases and 4 bases, with 9 bases remaining between them. The CDR3 consists of 14 residues. The CDR3 loop reads CASSLVGGYNEQFF. CDR3 coding DNA: TGTGCCAGCAGTTTAGTAGGAGGTTACAATGAGCAGTTCTTC.

In the case of this clonotype: One base away lies a much larger clone, so this may be a sequencing read error. Since the CDR3 does not end with the conserved phenylalanine or tryptophan, this likely comes from a read error. The chain recombines TRBV18 with TRBJ2-4; D gene ambiguous. The V and J ends lost 3 bases and 0 bases respectively, with 3 bases between them. Germline V CDR1 and CDR2: KGHSH, LQKENI. The length of the CDR3 is 13 residues. The CDR3 sequence is CASSPIAKNIQYI. CDR3 nucleotides: TGTGCCAGCTCACCCATAGCCAAAAACATTCAGTACATC.

The chain has TRBV5-1 and TRBJ2-1; 14 nucleotides agree with TRBD2. Germline lookup yields CDR1 SGHRS and CDR2 YFSETQ. After removal of 4 bases from V and 7 bases from J, the junction contained 7 bases not matched to a gene. This CDR3 region has 16 residues. The chain's CDR3 is CASSTGTSGGRNEQFF. CDR3 nucleotide sequence: TGCGCCAGCAGCACCGGGACTAGCGGGGGTAGGAATGAGCAGTTCTTC.

This clonotype was seen ten or more times. The chain has TRBV27 and TRBJ2-7; D is perhaps TRBD1 or TRBD2 (5 bases each). This CDR3 spans 16 amino acids. The V gene lost 0 bases and the J gene lost 0 bases, with 12 bases spanning the gap. Germline V CDR1 and CDR2: MNHEY, SMNVEV (reference sequence). CDR3 in DNA: TGTGCCAGCAGTTTATCGGCCCGGGGCTACTCCTACGAGCAGTACTTC. Its translation is CASSLSARGYSYEQYF.

This clonotype was picked up many times. Here the CDR3 DNA reads TGTGCCAGCAGCGGTCGAGATCCCGGGACAGTACGAGCCTACGAGCAGTACTTC. Its translation: CASSGRDPGTVRAYEQYF. The rearrangement joins TRBV2 to TRBJ2-7; TRBD1 aligns across 7 bases. Germline lookup yields CDR1 SNHLY and CDR2 FYNNEI. Losses at the gene ends were 6 bases for V and 2 bases for J; bases not matched to a gene: 19. This CDR3 has 18 amino acids.

This clonotype was observed many times. This chain joins TRBV30 and TRBJ1-1, with TRBD1 as a possible D gene (6 bases). CDR1 is GTSNPN, CDR2 SVGIG, per germline (reference sequence). Trimming pared 2 bases from V and 3 bases from J, leaving 22 bases between. The CDR3 length is 17 residues. The CDR3 spells CAWSWAGEDLLDTEAFF. The CDR3 DNA follows: TGTGCCTGGAGTTGGGCAGGGGAGGATCTTTTGGACACTGAAGCTTTCTTT.

This clonotype has just a few counts. The chain links TRBV19 to TRBJ2-7; D is unclear. V was shortened by 3 bases and J by 0 bases, with 6 bases between the two germline ends. This CDR3 has 13 amino acids. CDR1 is LNHDA, CDR2 SQIVND, per germline (reference sequence). Here the CDR3 reads CASSIRHSYEQYF. The CDR3 DNA reads TGTGCCAGTAGTATTAGACACTCCTACGAGCAGTACTTC.

This chain joins TRBV6-1 and TRBJ1-4, with D unresolved. The germline CDR1 and CDR2 sequences are MNHNS and SASEGT. This CDR3 comprises 13 residues. The V end was cut by 7 bases, the J end by 3 bases, with 9 bases between. The CDR3 region has the DNA TGTGCCAGCAAGCGTGGCGCTAATGAAAAACTGTTTTTT. This encodes CASKRGANEKLFF.

This clonotype was seen at least ten times. The V call is TRBV2, the J call TRBJ2-7; D possibly corresponds to TRBD2 (6 bases). Germline CDR1 is SNHLY and CDR2 is FYNNEI. The CDR3 extends over 12 amino acids. V lost 10 bases and J 3 bases, leaving 13 bases between the germline ends. CDR3 bases: TGTGCCACCCTCGGGGACTTCTACGAGCAGTACTTC. Translation gives CATLGDFYEQYF.

The chain combines TRBV6-1 with TRBJ1-6; TRBD1 agrees at 9 bases. Unmatched junction bases numbered 1, after V lost 8 bases and J lost 5 bases. Germline loops: CDR1 MNHNS, CDR2 SASEGT. This CDR3 contains 13 residues. In nucleotides, the CDR3 is TGTGCCAGCGGGGACAGGGATAATTCACCCCTCCACTTT. It is translated as CASGDRDNSPLHF.

This clonotype was detected ten times or more. J is TRBJ2-1 and V is TRBV20-1; maybe TRBD1 (5 bases). CDR3 size: 13 residues. The V end was cut by 5 bases, the J end by 8 bases, with 16 bases between. From germline, CDR1 is DFQATT and CDR2 SNEGSKA (reference sequence). The CDR3 loop reads CSAPRAGKYEQFF. CDR3 nucleotide sequence: TGCAGTGCTCCCCGGGCAGGGAAGTATGAGCAGTTCTTC.

The genes are TRBV28 and TRBJ2-7; TRBD2 agrees at 7 bases. Germline CDR1 is MDHEN and CDR2 is SYDVKM. The CDR3 loop spans 15 amino acids. V was pared by 1 base and J by 2 bases, with 5 bases of the junction left unmatched. The CDR3 sequence: CASSLLLANTYEQYF. The CDR3, as DNA: TGTGCCAGCAGTTTATTACTAGCGAACACCTACGAGCAGTACTTC. Full variable domain (remainder filled in from reference TRBV28 and TRBJ2-7): DVKVTQSSRYLVKRTGEKVFLECVQDMDHENMFWYRQDPGLGLRLIYFSYDVKMKEKGDIPEGYSVSREKKERFSLILESASTNQTSMYLCASSLLLANTYEQYFGPGTRLTVT.

This clonotype occurred many times. This sequence joins TRBV7-9 and TRBJ2-7; 11 bases map to TRBD1. Germline loops: CDR1 SEHNR, CDR2 FQNEAQ (reference sequence). With V trimmed by 5 bases and J by 6 bases, 6 bases remained unmatched. The CDR3 sequence is 14 residues long. CDR3 region: CASSGDRGYTEQYF. The DNA of the CDR3 is TGTGCCAGCAGCGGGGACAGGGGGTATACCGAGCAGTACTTC.

V usage is TRBV19 and J usage is TRBJ1-5; 10 bases align to TRBD1. This CDR3 is 15 amino acids long. Per the germline V gene, CDR1 is LNHDA and CDR2 is SQIVND (reference sequence). Unmatched junction bases numbered 9, after V lost 6 bases and J lost 7 bases. The CDR3 is CASRPTGGAGQPQHF. In nucleotides, the CDR3 is TGTGCCAGTAGGCCGACAGGGGGCGCGGGCCAGCCCCAGCATTTT.

This clonotype was seen repeatedly, ten times or more. This rearrangement joins TRBV19 to TRBJ2-5, with TRBD2 matching over 7 bases. Trimming removed 2 bases from V and 4 bases from J; junction bases left unmatched: 7. Germline V gives CDR1 LNHDA, CDR2 SQIVND (reference sequence). This CDR3 has 15 residues. The CDR3 sequence: CASSITRGSVETQYF. CDR3 nucleotides: TGTGCCAGTAGTATAACTCGCGGGAGCGTAGAGACCCAGTACTTC. The entire variable domain, with the rest obtained from reference TRBV19 and TRBJ2-5, is as follows: DGGITQSPKYLFRKEGQNVTLSCEQNLNHDAMYWYRQDPGQGLRLIYYSQIVNDFQKGDIAEGYSVSREKKESFPLTVTSAQKNPTAFYLCASSITRGSVETQYFGPGTRLLVL.

This clonotype was counted ten times or more. This rearrangement joins TRBV4-1 to TRBJ2-1, with D unresolved. CDR1 is MGHRA, CDR2 YSYEKL, per germline. Trimming pared 2 bases from V and 0 bases from J, leaving 11 bases between. The CDR3 is 16 amino acids. The CDR3 DNA reads TGCGCCAGCAGCCAACGGACGGTCGCCTCCTACAATGAGCAGTTCTTC. This translates into CASSQRTVASYNEQFF.

In this sample, this clonotype turned up a few times. This chain joins TRBV5-6 and TRBJ2-1; 8 nucleotides match TRBD2. Germline lookup yields CDR1 SGHDT and CDR2 YYEEEE. This CDR3 region has 15 residues. Losses at the gene ends were 0 bases for V and 4 bases for J; bases not matched to a gene: 3. Here the CDR3 DNA reads TGTGCCAGCAGCTTGGGAGCGGGGGATTACAATGAGCAGTTCTTC. Protein: CASSLGAGDYNEQFF.